This T cell receptor beta chain was recorded in a study of graft-versus-host responses after intestinal transplantation. Study summary: Recipients received multivisceral, liver-intestinal, or isolated intestinal transplants. Study-wide results and caveats: GvH clonotypes were identified within recipient marrow, with a subset emerging first in ileum or blood.

Trimming cost V 6 bases and J 3 bases, with 9 bases left between them. The germline CDR1 and CDR2 sequences are MNHEY and SVGAGI. The CDR3 loop spans 13 amino acids. Concerning this clone itself: Its antigen is undetermined.

Clones were read by immunoSEQ multiplex PCR, and TCRdb kept only the in-frame ones, dropping some. The sample shows 90,000 to 130,000 clones, roughly 95% of them seen only once. V gene TRBV6-5 combines with J gene TRBJ2-1; D is unclear. The sample in question was unstimulated CD8+ T cells sorted from spleen or lymph node cells, obtained before intestinal transplant. The receptor was isolated from a human donor who received an intestinal transplant. CDR3 sequence (DNA): TGTGCCAGCAGACAGACGGGCTACAATGAGCAGTTCTTC. It codes for CASRQTGYNEQFF.